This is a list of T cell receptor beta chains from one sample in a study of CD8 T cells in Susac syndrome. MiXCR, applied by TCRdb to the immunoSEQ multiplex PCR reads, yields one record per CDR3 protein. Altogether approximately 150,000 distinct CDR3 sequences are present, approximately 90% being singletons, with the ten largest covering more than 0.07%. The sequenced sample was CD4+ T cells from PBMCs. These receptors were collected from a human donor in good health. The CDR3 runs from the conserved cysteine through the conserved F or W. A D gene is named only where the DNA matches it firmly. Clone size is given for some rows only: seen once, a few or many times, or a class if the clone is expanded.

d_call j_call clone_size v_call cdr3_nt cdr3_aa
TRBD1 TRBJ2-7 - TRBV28 TGTGCCAGCAGTTCCTCTCCGGGACAGGGGGCGAGGGAGCAGTACTTC CASSSSPGQGAREQYF
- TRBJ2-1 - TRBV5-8 TGTGCCAGCAGCCGGACTGGGGCCCACAATGAGCAGTTCTTC CASSRTGAHNEQFF
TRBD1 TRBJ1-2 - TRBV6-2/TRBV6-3 TGTGCCAGCAGTGACGGACAGGGGAGGTCCGTAGCTAACTATGGCTACACCTTC CASSDGQGRSVANYGYTF
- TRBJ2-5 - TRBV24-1 TGTGCCACCCGGGGCAACCAAGAGACCCAGTACTTC CATRGNQETQYF
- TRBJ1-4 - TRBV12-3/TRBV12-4 TGTGCCAGCAGTTTAGCGCTAATAGTTGGGTTTAATGAAAAACTGTTTTTT CASSLALIVGFNEKLFF
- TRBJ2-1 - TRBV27 TGTGCCAGCAGTTTACCCCGGACAGGAGGGAAATACTACAATGAGCAGTTCTTC CASSLPRTGGKYYNEQFF
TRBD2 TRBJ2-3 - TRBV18 TGTGCCAGCTCGCAACAGCCCCTAGCGGGAGCGAGCGATACGCAGTATTTT CASSQQPLAGASDTQYF
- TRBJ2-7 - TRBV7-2 TGTGCCAGCAGCCAGGGATTGGCCGGACGTAAGTACTTC CASSQGLAGRKYF
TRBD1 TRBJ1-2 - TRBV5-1 TGCGCCAGCAGAATTCAGGGGGTCCTCTATGGCTACACCTTC CASRIQGVLYGYTF
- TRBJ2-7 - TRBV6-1 TGTGCCAGCAGGCCAGGAGGCCCCAAGGGAACCTACGAGCAGTACTTC CASRPGGPKGTYEQYF
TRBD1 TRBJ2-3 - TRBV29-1 TGCAGCGTAACCGGGACAGGGTCCACAGATACGCAGTATTTT CSVTGTGSTDTQYF
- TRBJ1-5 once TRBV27 TGTGCCAGCGCAACTAGGGGCAATCAGCCCCAGCATTTT CASATRGNQPQHF
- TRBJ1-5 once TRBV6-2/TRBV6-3 TGTGCCAGCAGTTACTTTTCCAGGGGCGATCAGCCCCAGCATTTT CASSYFSRGDQPQHF
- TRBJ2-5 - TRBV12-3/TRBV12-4 TGTGCCAGCAGTTTAGCAGGAATCAGACAAGAGACCCAGTACTTC CASSLAGIRQETQYF
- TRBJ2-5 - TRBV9 TGTGCCAGCAGCGGTCGACAGCAAGAGACCCAGTACTTC CASSGRQQETQYF